These 32 T cell receptor beta chains share one sample of origin, sequenced in a study of T cell repertoires in cytomegalovirus infection. One entry per CDR3 protein results from TCRdb running MiXCR on the reads. The sample lists around 770,000 distinct CDR3 sequences; under 35% were seen once. These receptors' antigens are unknown. The sequenced sample was cultured CD8+ T cells from PBMCs, obtained from culture after CMV antigen stimulation. The receptors here all came from a human donor in good health (CMV status not recorded). Some clones in this sample may be carry-over from other donors' samples.

In its sample, this clonotype was seen many times. The chain uses TRBV7-2 and TRBJ2-3; no clear D gene. V was pared by 1 base and J by 2 bases, with 13 bases between. This CDR3 has 16 amino acids. In germline, CDR1 is SGHTA, CDR2 FQGNSA. The CDR3 sequence: CASSLVSDITTDTQYF. The CDR3 nucleotides are TGTGCCAGCAGCTTAGTGTCGGATATTACCACAGATACGCAGTATTTT.

The V gene is TRBV10-3, the J gene TRBJ2-5; 13 bases are a match to TRBD2. The CDR3 sequence is 18 residues long. Trimming at V came to 4 bases and at J to 3 bases, leaving 11 bases not matched to a gene. Germline loops: CDR1 ENHRY, CDR2 SYGVKD. The CDR3 DNA is TGTGCCATCAGTGCCTATAACCCAGGACTAGCGGGGGAAGAGACCCAGTACTTC. Residues: CAISAYNPGLAGEETQYF.

CDR3 in amino acids: CASSRLGNYNEQFF. The DNA for the CDR3 is TGTGCCAGCAGCAGACTGGGGAACTACAATGAGCAGTTCTTC. This sequence joins TRBV7-8 and TRBJ2-1, with unresolved D. The CDR3 extends over 14 amino acids. Germline CDR1 reads SGHVS; CDR2 reads FQNEAQ. V was shortened by 5 bases and J by 3 bases, with 11 bases between the two germline ends.

Note on this clonotype: The junction differs from germline at one of its ends, possibly a read error. This rearrangement joins TRBV6-5 to TRBJ1-1; D possibly corresponds to TRBD1 (5 bases). The CDR3 covers 14 residues. CDR1 is MNHEY and CDR2 is SVGAGI in the germline V gene. The DNA of the CDR3 is TGTGCCAGCAGGTACTCAAGGGGTCGCACTGAAGCTTTCTTT. It is translated as CASRYSRGRTEAFF.

This clonotype was observed once. V usage is TRBV18 and J usage is TRBJ2-4; D ambiguous. The CDR3 extends over 15 amino acids. CDR1 KGHSH and CDR2 LQKENI come from the germline V gene. V was trimmed by 3 bases and J by 8 bases, leaving 17 bases between them. The CDR3 DNA sequence: TGTGCCAGCTCACCCGACATGGAACCTTGGGACATTCAGTACTTC. This encodes CASSPDMEPWDIQYF.

This clonotype was seen a few times. V gene TRBV4-2 combines with J gene TRBJ1-1; D not certain. Trimming removed 3 bases from V and 0 bases from J, with 5 bases in between. This CDR3 is built from 13 residues. Germline CDR1 and CDR2: LGHNA and YNFKEQ. CDR3 sequence: CASSHRLNTEAFF. The DNA of the CDR3 is TGTGCCAGCAGCCACAGACTGAACACTGAAGCTTTCTTT.

V usage is TRBV29-1 and J usage is TRBJ1-1; D is ambiguous. Trimming removed 1 base from V and 10 bases from J, with 22 bases in between. The length of the CDR3 is 15 residues. Germline CDR1 SQVTM, CDR2 ANQGSEA. The CDR3 DNA reads as TGCAGCGTTGAAGCGCTCAAGGGAGCGAGGTCCGGAGCTTTCTTT. Translated: CSVEALKGARSGAFF.

V and J are TRBV27 and TRBJ2-7, with D hard to call. The CDR3 runs 13 residues. V was trimmed by 2 bases and J by 4 bases, leaving 9 bases between them. The germline V gene encodes CDR1 MNHEY and CDR2 SMNVEV (reference sequence). DNA for the CDR3: TGTGCCAGCAGTTTAACATCTGGGTACGAGCAGTACTTC. Translating gives CASSLTSGYEQYF.

The chain joins TRBV27 to TRBJ1-5; 8 bases match TRBD1. J lost 0 bases, V lost 3 bases, and 16 bases had no gene match. Per the germline V gene, CDR1 is MNHEY and CDR2 is SMNVEV (reference sequence). CDR3 length equals 20 residues. The DNA for the CDR3 is TGTGCCAGCAGTTTGTCTGGACAGGGAGCTATCGGGTATAGCAATCAGCCCCAGCATTTT. This gives the protein CASSLSGQGAIGYSNQPQHF.

The table lists this clonotype with a few counts. The rearrangement joins TRBV4-3 to TRBJ2-3; TRBD2 matches 11 bases. V lost 0 bases and J lost 6; bases outside the gene matches: 5. The CDR3 totals 16 residues. Germline V gene sequence: CDR1 LGHNA, CDR2 YSLEER. CDR3 residues: CASSQDVPSGGDTQYF. The DNA of the CDR3 is TGCGCCAGCAGCCAAGATGTGCCTAGCGGGGGGGATACGCAGTATTTT.

The V gene is TRBV4-1, the J gene TRBJ1-6, with D possibly matching TRBD1 (5 bases). The CDR3 length is 17 residues. The germline gives CDR1 MGHRA, CDR2 YSYEKL. The V and J ends lost 1 base and 7 bases respectively, with 17 bases between them. The CDR3 sequence: CASSQVEGIFGNSPLHF. In DNA form, the CDR3 reads TGCGCCAGCAGCCAAGTGGAGGGGATATTTGGGAATTCACCCCTCCACTTT.

V usage is TRBV28 and J usage is TRBJ2-3; TRBD2 matches at 8 bases. This CDR3 region has 17 residues. After removal of 6 bases from V and 6 bases from J, the junction contained 17 bases not matched to a gene. CDR1 is MDHEN, CDR2 SYDVKM, per germline. The chain's CDR3 is CASSPGGPSTDLDTQYF. CDR3 DNA: TGTGCCAGCAGCCCGGGGGGGCCTTCAACGGATCTGGATACGCAGTATTTT.

This clonotype was recorded a few times. The rearrangement joins TRBV2 to TRBJ2-1, with 9 bases identical to TRBD1. The junction had 9 bases not matched to a gene; V was cut back by 4 bases and J by 8 bases. The CDR3 is 15 amino acids. Germline V gene data show CDR1 as SNHLY and CDR2 as FYNNEI. The CDR3: CASSVGDRVVDEQFF. CDR3 in DNA: TGTGCCAGCAGTGTAGGGGACAGGGTCGTGGATGAGCAGTTCTTC.

This chain connects TRBV4-3 to TRBJ1-2; 8 bases align to TRBD1. The V and J ends lost 2 bases and 4 bases, in that order; junction bases with no gene match: 6. The CDR3 spans 15 residues. Germline-derived CDR1 and CDR2 are LGHNA and YSLEER. The CDR3 is CASSQLQGAGYGYTF. The CDR3 nucleotides are TGCGCCAGCAGCCAACTTCAGGGGGCCGGCTATGGCTACACCTTC.

CDR3 protein: CASSIPAGEALYNSPLHF. The CDR3 DNA is TGTGCCAGCAGTATCCCCGCGGGGGAAGCTCTTTATAATTCACCCCTCCACTTT. This rearrangement joins TRBV2 to TRBJ1-6, with a weak D call TRBD1 (5 bases). Deletions cut 5 bases from V and 4 bases from J, with 21 bases between. Per the germline V gene, CDR1 is SNHLY and CDR2 is FYNNEI. CDR3 length: 18 amino acids.

The table lists this clonotype with many counts. The chain uses TRBV20-1 and TRBJ2-5; 7 bases are shared with TRBD1. Looked up from germline, CDR1 is DFQATT and CDR2 is SNEGSKA (reference sequence). V shed 0 bases and J 2 bases; nucleotides not matched to a gene: 9. The CDR3 covers 16 residues. CDR3 nucleotides: TGCAGTGCTAGAGATGCAAAGACAGGGCTTCAAGAGACCCAGTACTTC. Translation gives CSARDAKTGLQETQYF.

This chain uses TRBV6-2 or TRBV6-3 with TRBJ2-3, with D possibly TRBD2 on 6 matching bases. Trimming cost V 6 bases and J 0 bases, with 16 bases left between them. The CDR3 has 16 amino acids. Per the germline V gene, CDR1 is MNHEY and CDR2 is SVGEGT. Here the CDR3 DNA reads TGTGCCAGCAGAACACCGCAGGGACTCAGCACAGATACGCAGTATTTT. Translating it yields CASRTPQGLSTDTQYF.

The chain uses TRBV5-1 and TRBJ2-1; maybe TRBD2 (6 bases). Germline values: CDR1 SGHRS, CDR2 YFSETQ. The CDR3 has 15 residues. V gave up 4 bases and J gave up 5 bases, with 16 bases separating them. The CDR3 spells CASSGGIALNNEQFF. The CDR3 region has the DNA TGCGCCAGCAGCGGCGGGATTGCTCTAAACAATGAGCAGTTCTTC.

The chain carries TRBV19 and TRBJ2-2, with TRBD1 identical over 7 bases. Per the germline V gene, CDR1 is LNHDA and CDR2 is SQIVND (reference sequence). V was clipped by 3 bases and J by 3 bases; unmatched bases: 7. CDR3 size: 16 residues. The CDR3 bases are TGTGCCAGTAGTATCCCAACAGGGGAGCACACCGGGGAGCTGTTTTTT. It specifies CASSIPTGEHTGELFF. Full variable domain (rest looked up from reference TRBV19 and TRBJ2-2): DGGITQSPKYLFRKEGQNVTLSCEQNLNHDAMYWYRQDPGQGLRLIYYSQIVNDFQKGDIAEGYSVSREKKESFPLTVTSAQKNPTAFYLCASSIPTGEHTGELFFGEGSRLTVL.

This clonotype has just a few counts. The CDR3 sequence: CASTVGWTGDLYKADTQYF. The CDR3 region has the DNA TGTGCCAGCACCGTAGGATGGACAGGGGACTTGTATAAGGCAGATACGCAGTATTTT. This chain links TRBV6-6 with TRBJ2-3; 9 bases align to TRBD1. V gave up 7 bases and J gave up 4 bases; unmatched junction bases: 21. The germline gives CDR1 MNHNY, CDR2 SVGAGI (reference sequence). CDR3 length equals 19 residues.

There are a few counts of this clonotype. The chain combines TRBV27 with TRBJ1-2; 7 positions match TRBD1. J gave up 3 bases and V 7 bases, and 5 bases lay outside the gene matches. The CDR3 runs 13 residues. Germline V gene lookup returns CDR1 MNHEY and CDR2 SMNVEV (reference sequence). The chain's CDR3 is CASKGAGDYGYTF. DNA for the CDR3: TGTGCCAGCAAGGGGGCAGGGGACTATGGCTACACCTTC.

The J gene is TRBJ1-1, the V gene TRBV11-2, with D maybe TRBD1 (6 bases). This CDR3 is 15 amino acids long. Germline V CDR1 and CDR2: SGHAT, FQNNGV. The V and J ends lost 1 base and 0 bases respectively, with 9 bases between them. The CDR3: CASSLGGTLNTEAFF. CDR3 DNA: TGTGCCAGCAGCTTAGGAGGGACACTGAACACTGAAGCTTTCTTT.

The chain uses TRBV29-1 and TRBJ2-1; 13 bases are shared with TRBD2. CDR3 length: 15 amino acids. V dropped 7 bases and J dropped 0; count of bases not matched to a gene: 3. CDR1 and CDR2 from the germline V gene are SQVTM and ANQGSEA. The CDR3 region has the DNA TGCAGCGGAGGGACTAGCGGGGACTCCTACAATGAGCAGTTCTTC. It encodes CSGGTSGDSYNEQFF.

The J gene is TRBJ2-3, the V gene TRBV12-3 or TRBV12-4; no firm D call. This CDR3 region has 21 residues. V was pared by 6 bases and J by 2 bases, with 33 bases between. Here the CDR3 reads CASRTINLRSRNVLNTDTQYF. In nucleotides, the CDR3 is TGTGCCAGCAGAACAATAAACTTAAGATCCCGGAACGTACTCAACACAGATACGCAGTATTTT.

This clonotype was seen a handful of times. This chain connects TRBV6-2 or TRBV6-3 to TRBJ2-3, with a weak D call TRBD2 (5 bases). Germline-derived CDR1 and CDR2 are MNHEY and SVGEGT. The CDR3 loop spans 16 amino acids. Trimming pared 0 bases from V and 4 bases from J, leaving 14 bases between. The CDR3 is CASSYSEKEVADTQYF. Written as DNA, the CDR3 is TGTGCCAGCAGTTACTCGGAAAAGGAGGTGGCAGATACGCAGTATTTT.

The chain combines TRBV11-1 with TRBJ2-3; 14 bases map to TRBD2. Trimming removed 5 bases from V and 0 bases from J; junction bases left unmatched: 1. Germline CDR1 reads SGHAT; CDR2 reads FQDESV (reference sequence). The CDR3 runs to 16 residues. CDR3 DNA sequence: TGTGCCAGCAGCCGGACTAGCGGGGGGAGCACAGATACGCAGTATTTT. Its translation: CASSRTSGGSTDTQYF. The full variable domain, completed using reference TRBV11-1 and TRBJ2-3, is EAEVAQSPRYKITEKSQAVAFWCDPISGHATLYWYRQILGQGPELLVQFQDESVVDDSQLPKDRFSAERLKGVDSTLKIQPAELGDSAMYLCASSRTSGGSTDTQYFGPGTRLTVL.

This clonotype was observed a single time. V and J are TRBV28 and TRBJ2-1; 8 bases are a match to TRBD1. Trimming took 4 bases from V and 7 from J; bases not matched to a gene: 6. This CDR3 has 14 residues. The germline V gene has CDR1 MDHEN and CDR2 SYDVKM. The CDR3 loop is CASSSDRVVNEQFF. The DNA for the CDR3 is TGTGCCAGCAGTTCGGACAGGGTAGTTAATGAGCAGTTCTTC.

The rearrangement joins TRBV7-9 to TRBJ2-5; TRBD2 is a possible D gene (5 bases). The V end was cut by 5 bases, the J end by 4 bases, with 14 bases between. Germline CDR1 SEHNR, CDR2 FQNEAQ (reference sequence). The CDR3 is made up of 14 amino acids. This CDR3 is CASSPSGYGETQYF. CDR3 nucleotide sequence: TGTGCCAGCAGCCCCTCGGGGTACGGAGAGACCCAGTACTTC.

The sample holds many counts of this clonotype. The chain is built from TRBV6-6 and TRBJ2-1; D is perhaps TRBD1 (5 bases). Trimming shortened V by 1 base and J by 4 bases, and 20 bases separated the two germline ends. CDR3 length: 18 amino acids. Germline CDR1 and CDR2: MNHNY and SVGAGI (reference sequence). The CDR3 coding sequence is TGTGCCAGCAGTTACTACTCGGGCCTCGACAGAAATTACAATGAGCAGTTCTTC. Encoded protein: CASSYYSGLDRNYNEQFF.

V is TRBV7-6 and J is TRBJ1-4, with D possibly TRBD1 on 5 matching bases. Germline V gene lookup returns CDR1 SGHVS and CDR2 FNYEAQ. Trimming removed 3 bases at V and 8 bases at J, with 13 bases between. The CDR3 loop spans 14 amino acids. CDR3 nucleotide sequence: TGTGCCAGCAGCTTCGACTTGGGGGGGGAAAAACTGTTTTTT. It yields the protein CASSFDLGGEKLFF.

This rearrangement joins TRBV7-6 to TRBJ2-5; 8 bases are a match to TRBD1. The V gene end was trimmed by 5 bases and the J gene end by 4 bases; junction bases not matched to a gene: 6. Germline V lookup: CDR1 SGHVS, CDR2 FNYEAQ. This CDR3 comprises 14 residues. CDR3 sequence (DNA): TGTGCCAGCAGCATCACAGGGGGAGGAGAGACCCAGTACTTC. Translation: CASSITGGGETQYF.

This clonotype was recorded many times. The J gene is TRBJ2-1, the V gene TRBV7-8, with 12 bases lining up with TRBD2. V dropped 4 bases and J dropped 4; count of bases not matched to a gene: 2. Germline loops: CDR1 SGHVS, CDR2 FQNEAQ. The CDR3 is made up of 15 amino acids. The CDR3 reads CASSSSGGVYNEQFF. The CDR3 bases are TGTGCCAGCAGCTCTAGCGGGGGGGTATACAATGAGCAGTTCTTC.